This TCR beta chain derives from a study of beta chain features in type 1 diabetes. Since all of the isolated RNA was reverse transcribed, expressed TCRB transcripts were what got sequenced. Repertoires were generated with immunoSEQ multiplex PCR, while TCRdb's copy carries only in-frame clones and drops some. In the table there are more than 550,000 clones, about 14% of which are singletons. This clone has just a few counts. The antigen is not known. Via the markers CD45RO/CCR7/CD25/CD127/CD95/CD27, stem cell-like memory, regulatory, central memory and naive CD4+ cells were sorted. The CDR3 has 14 residues. Germline values: CDR1 MNHNY, CDR2 SVGAGI (reference sequence). The ends were cut back, 6 bases at V and 5 bases at J, with 16 bases in the middle. General study points: TCRB CDR3s were moderately but significantly shorter in Type 1 diabetes patients in all four CD4+ subsets. It was among patients, rather than healthy donors, that naive, central memory and Treg TCRB repertoires appeared more similar. Sequencing the cDNA could make cells with high TCR expression show up more than they should. VDJ junctions from type 1 diabetes patients carried fewer insertions and larger deletions.

The sample was naive CD4+ T cells from blood. The sequence derives from a man aged 18 to 35 with type 1 diabetes. The chain joins TRBV6-6 to TRBJ1-1; D remains unclear. This CDR3 is CASSPVPTGTEAFF. The CDR3 DNA follows: TGTGCCAGCAGCCCGGTCCCTACGGGTACTGAAGCTTTCTTT.